This T cell receptor beta chain was captured in a study of cytomegalovirus exposure and HLA in healthy donors. Notes on the study in general: The likely origin of a cluster of highly shared sequence variants was a sequencing artifact. Researchers reported in a later analysis that a missense DCLRE1C variant was tied to TCR beta V- and J-gene trimming.

There are 15 residues in the CDR3. Germline loops: CDR1 LNHDA, CDR2 SQIVND (reference sequence). Between the trimmed V and J ends, which lost 7 bases and 4 bases, there was a span of 19 bases. Worth noting for this clone: Its antigen is not identified.

60 Vbeta and 13 Jbeta primers were used in PCR. Sequenced by immunoSEQ multiplex PCR; TCRdb stores in-frame clones only, minus some. The sample holds 110,000 to 150,000 clones, roughly 9.8% seen once. This TCR came from a man aged 50-60 years in good health and CMV-seronegative. This sequence joins TRBV19 and TRBJ2-5; D might be TRBD1 (5 bases). The specimen was PBMCs. The CDR3 nucleotides read TGTGCCAGTAAACCAGGGTTGGGCTCGGGAGAGACCCAGTACTTC. Translated, it gives CASKPGLGSGETQYF.